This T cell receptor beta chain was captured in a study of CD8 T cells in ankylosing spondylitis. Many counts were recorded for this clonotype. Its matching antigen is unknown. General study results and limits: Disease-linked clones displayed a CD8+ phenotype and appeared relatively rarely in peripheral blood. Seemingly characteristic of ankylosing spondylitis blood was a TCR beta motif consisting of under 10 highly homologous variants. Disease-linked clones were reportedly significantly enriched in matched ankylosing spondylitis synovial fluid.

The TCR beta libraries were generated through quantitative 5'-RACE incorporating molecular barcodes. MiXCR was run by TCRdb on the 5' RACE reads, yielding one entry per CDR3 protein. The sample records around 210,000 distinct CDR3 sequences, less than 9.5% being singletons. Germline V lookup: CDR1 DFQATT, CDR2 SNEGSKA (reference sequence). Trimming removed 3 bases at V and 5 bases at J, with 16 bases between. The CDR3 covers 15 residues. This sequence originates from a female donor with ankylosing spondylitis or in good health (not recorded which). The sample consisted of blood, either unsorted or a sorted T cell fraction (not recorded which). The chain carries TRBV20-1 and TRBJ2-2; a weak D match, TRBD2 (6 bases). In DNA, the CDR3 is TGCAGTGCTAGTGGTAGCGGAGGGCGGACCGGGGAGCTGTTTTTT. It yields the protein CSASGSGGRTGELFF.